A single sample gave rise to the 29 T cell receptor beta chains below, sequenced in a study of CD8+ T cells in alopecia areata. The treatment denotes: oral pan-JAK inhibitor, 5-10 mg twice daily. RNA, once extracted, was reverse transcribed into cDNA for use as the sequencing template. The protocol was immunoSEQ multiplex PCR, while the TCRdb copy is restricted to in-frame clones and leaves out a portion. The sample has under 150,000 clones; 75% to 85% are singletons. Sequenced material: CD8+ T cells sorted from blood, taken at week 4, from a patient treated with tofacitinib. The receptors here all came from a human donor with alopecia areata.

The chain combines TRBV4-3 with TRBJ2-5; D may be TRBD2 (5 bases). The germline V and J ends were trimmed by 0 bases and 4 bases, with 12 bases remaining between them. CDR1 is LGHNA and CDR2 is YSLEER in the germline V gene. This CDR3 has 15 amino acids. CDR3 DNA: TGCGCCAGCAGCCAAGATGTAGCGCAATCAGAGACCCAGTACTTC. Translating it yields CASSQDVAQSETQYF.

This chain joins TRBV7-9 and TRBJ1-2, with 7 bases fitting TRBD1. The CDR3 runs 16 residues. Germline V gene data show CDR1 as SEHNR and CDR2 as FQNEAQ (reference sequence). The J segment lost 0 bases and the V segment lost 1 base, leaving 5 bases of the junction unmatched. The CDR3 loop is CASSLVTGETNYGYTF. CDR3 coding DNA: TGTGCCAGCAGCTTAGTCACAGGGGAGACTAACTATGGCTACACCTTC. The whole variable domain, remainder taken from reference TRBV7-9 and TRBJ1-2, is DTGVSQNPRHKITKRGQNVTFRCDPISEHNRLYWYRQTLGQGPEFLTYFQNEAQLEKSRLLSDRFSAERPKGSFSTLEIQRTEQGDSAMYLCASSLVTGETNYGYTFGSGTRLTVV.

The chain has TRBV29-1 and TRBJ1-1; D unclear. V shed 6 bases and J shed 5 bases, with 10 bases lying between them. Germline V gene data show CDR1 as SQVTM and CDR2 as ANQGSEA. There are 11 residues in the CDR3. CDR3 DNA sequence: TGCAGCGTATCCCATGGGACTGAAGCTTTCTTT. Translation gives CSVSHGTEAFF.

The V call is TRBV4-3, the J call TRBJ2-6; no clear D gene. Germline CDR1 is LGHNA and CDR2 is YSLEER. This CDR3 has 18 residues. Trimming removed 2 bases at V and 0 bases at J, with 14 bases between. The CDR3 protein is CASSQTSGRVSGANVLTF. CDR3 sequence (DNA): TGCGCCAGCAGCCAAACGAGTGGACGGGTCTCTGGGGCCAACGTCCTGACTTTC.

The chain combines TRBV4-1 with TRBJ2-1; no definite D call. Germline V gene lookup returns CDR1 MGHRA and CDR2 YSYEKL. This CDR3 region has 11 residues. V lost 4 bases, J lost 9 bases, and 7 bases lay in between. CDR3 DNA: TGCGCCAGCAGCCGCGGACGTGAGCAGTTCTTC. Its protein is CASSRGREQFF.

This clone was seen a single time. V is TRBV4-3 and J is TRBJ2-7; tentatively, D is TRBD2 (5 bases). The CDR3 has 16 amino acids. From germline, CDR1 is LGHNA and CDR2 YSLEER. Deletions cut 0 bases from V and 0 bases from J, with 12 bases between. In nucleotides, the CDR3 is TGCGCCAGCAGCCAAGATTGGACTCGGGGCTCCTACGAGCAGTACTTC. This codes for CASSQDWTRGSYEQYF.

This clone was counted once. CDR3 sequence: CASSSLGETYEQYF. The DNA of the CDR3 is TGTGCCAGCAGCAGCTTGGGGGAGACTTACGAGCAGTACTTC. This chain connects TRBV5-4 to TRBJ2-7; the D gene could be TRBD1 or TRBD2 (5 bases each). The V and J ends lost 4 bases and 4 bases respectively, with 15 bases between them. The CDR3 spans 14 residues. Germline V CDR1 and CDR2: SGHNT, YYREEE (reference sequence).

The CDR3 loop reads CASSPRGGVDEQFF. DNA for the CDR3: TGCGCCAGCAGCCCCCGGGGGGGCGTTGATGAGCAGTTCTTC. The rearrangement joins TRBV4-1 to TRBJ2-1; 8 bases line up with TRBD2. CDR3 size: 14 residues. The germline CDR1 and CDR2 sequences are MGHRA and YSYEKL. The V segment lost 4 bases and the J segment 8 bases; nucleotides outside the gene matches: 7.

This sequence joins TRBV6-5 and TRBJ1-2; 10 nucleotides match TRBD1. The V and J ends lost 1 base and 3 bases, in that order; junction bases with no gene match: 5. The CDR3 has 16 amino acids. Germline V gene data show CDR1 as MNHEY and CDR2 as SVGAGI. CDR3 DNA sequence: TGTGCCAGCAGTTACTGGCGGACAGGGGGTGACTATGGCTACACCTTC. It translates to CASSYWRTGGDYGYTF.

This rearrangement joins TRBV30 to TRBJ2-3, with 8 bases identical to TRBD2. The length of the CDR3 is 15 residues. Per the germline V gene, CDR1 is GTSNPN and CDR2 is SVGIG (reference sequence). V lost 2 bases to trimming and J lost 4 bases; unmatched junction nucleotides: 8. The CDR3: CAWSRTGGPSDTQYF. The DNA of the CDR3 is TGTGCCTGGAGTAGGACGGGGGGGCCGTCAGATACGCAGTATTTT. Full variable domain (remainder filled in from reference TRBV30 and TRBJ2-3): SQTIHQWPATLVQPVGSPLSLECTVEGTSNPNLYWYRQAAGRGLQLLFYSVGIGQISSEVPQNLSASRPQDRQFILSSKKLLLSDSGFYLCAWSRTGGPSDTQYFGPGTRLTVL.

The chain employs TRBV5-5 and TRBJ2-3; D remains ambiguous. Germline CDR1 and CDR2: SGHKS and YYEKEE (reference sequence). The V gene lost 4 bases and the J gene lost 3 bases, with 12 bases spanning the gap. The CDR3 is 14 amino acids. The CDR3 DNA sequence: TGTGCCAGCAGCCTGGAAGGGCGAACAGATACGCAGTATTTT. Its translation: CASSLEGRTDTQYF.

The chain uses TRBV29-1 and TRBJ2-5; 7 bases are a match to TRBD1. CDR1 SQVTM and CDR2 ANQGSEA come from the germline V gene. Germline trimming cut 1 base from V and 4 bases from J; bases unmatched to any gene: 15. The CDR3 runs 17 residues. The CDR3 DNA sequence: TGCAGCGTTGAAGGGATGCCGGGACAGACAATGGCAGAGACCCAGTACTTC. It encodes CSVEGMPGQTMAETQYF.

The chain joins TRBV5-1 to TRBJ2-7; D is unresolved. This CDR3 has 13 residues. The germline V gene encodes CDR1 SGHRS and CDR2 YFSETQ. With 1 base removed from V and 0 bases from J, the gap between germline ends came to 5 bases. The CDR3 coding sequence is TGCGCCAGCAGCTTGTCCCCCTCCTACGAGCAGTACTTC. As protein: CASSLSPSYEQYF.

This chain connects TRBV4-2 to TRBJ2-7, with D maybe TRBD2 (5 bases). Germline V lookup: CDR1 LGHNA, CDR2 YNFKEQ. The CDR3 runs to 15 residues. Trimming cost V 4 bases and J 2 bases, with 15 bases left between them. As DNA, the CDR3 is TGTGCCAGCAGCCCGACGAGGCGGGTGGCCTACGAGCAGTACTTC. This sequence encodes CASSPTRRVAYEQYF.

The chain recombines TRBV6-5 with TRBJ1-5; D not certain. Between the trimmed V and J ends, which lost 2 bases and 6 bases, there was a span of 8 bases. The CDR3 runs 13 residues. Germline CDR1 and CDR2: MNHEY and SVGAGI. The CDR3 here is CASSYGRGQPQHF. The CDR3 nucleotides read TGTGCCAGCAGTTACGGCAGAGGTCAGCCCCAGCATTTT.

The CDR3 DNA is TGCGCCAGCAGCCAAGAAAGGATGGATTCACCCCTCCACTTT. As protein: CASSQERMDSPLHF. The gene calls are TRBV4-3 and TRBJ1-6; D unresolved. The germline V gene encodes CDR1 LGHNA and CDR2 YSLEER. V was clipped by 0 bases and J by 8 bases, with 8 bases between them. There are 14 residues in the CDR3.

There are a few counts of this clone. The chain couples TRBV5-1 to TRBJ2-3; TRBD2 matches 8 bases. Per germline, CDR1 SGHRS and CDR2 YFSETQ. V lost 1 base, J lost 0 bases, and 7 bases stayed unmatched. This CDR3 spans 17 amino acids. The CDR3 DNA sequence: TGCGCCAGCAGCTTGCTGTTAGCGGGGCAAAGCACAGATACGCAGTATTTT. This sequence encodes CASSLLLAGQSTDTQYF.

The J gene is TRBJ1-5, the V gene TRBV19, with 8 nucleotides matching TRBD1. The CDR3 spans 15 residues. Germline CDR1 LNHDA, CDR2 SQIVND (reference sequence). With 3 bases clipped from V and 7 bases from J, the junction kept 8 bases outside the gene matches. This chain's CDR3 is CASSIWRTGYQPQHF. The DNA of the CDR3 is TGTGCCAGTAGTATCTGGAGGACAGGGTACCAGCCCCAGCATTTT. Filled out from reference TRBV19 and TRBJ1-5, the complete variable domain reads DGGITQSPKYLFRKEGQNVTLSCEQNLNHDAMYWYRQDPGQGLRLIYYSQIVNDFQKGDIAEGYSVSREKKESFPLTVTSAQKNPTAFYLCASSIWRTGYQPQHFGDGTRLSIL.

The chain is built from TRBV6-5 and TRBJ2-7; possibly TRBD1 for D (5 bases). Trimming pared 5 bases from V and 2 bases from J, leaving 10 bases between. Germline V CDR1 and CDR2: MNHEY, SVGAGI. The CDR3 runs to 13 residues. This CDR3 reads CASSSDRAYEQYF. CDR3 nucleotides: TGTGCCAGCAGTAGCGACAGAGCCTACGAGCAGTACTTC.

This clone has only a few counts. The rearrangement joins TRBV6-1 to TRBJ2-5; a weak D match, TRBD2 (6 bases). This CDR3 comprises 15 residues. Germline assignment: CDR1 MNHNS and CDR2 SASEGT. V dropped 5 bases and J dropped 1 base, with 14 bases sitting between them. The CDR3 sequence is CASSPGPGAQETQYF. The CDR3 region has the DNA TGTGCCAGCAGTCCTGGACCGGGAGCCCAAGAGACCCAGTACTTC.

The V and J genes are TRBV6-5 and TRBJ1-1; the D gene is possibly TRBD1 (5 bases). The CDR3 consists of 13 residues. Trimming stripped 7 bases from V and 7 bases from J, with 16 bases between. Looked up from germline, CDR1 is MNHEY and CDR2 is SVGAGI. In nucleotides, the CDR3 is TGTGCCAGCACCTACCGGACATCTAGTGAAGCTTTCTTT. Amino acid sequence: CASTYRTSSEAFF.

This chain links TRBV6-1 with TRBJ2-7; D is unclear. The length of the CDR3 is 14 residues. The V and J ends lost 3 bases and 0 bases respectively, with 9 bases between them. In germline, CDR1 is MNHNS, CDR2 SASEGT. The CDR3 bases are TGTGCCAGCAGTGATCCTTTAAGCTCCTACGAGCAGTACTTC. The encoded protein is CASSDPLSSYEQYF.

This chain joins TRBV2 and TRBJ1-4; no definite D call. The V gene lost 2 bases and the J gene lost 0 bases, with 7 bases spanning the gap. This CDR3 has 15 amino acids. The germline CDR1 and CDR2 sequences are SNHLY and FYNNEI. In DNA, the CDR3 is TGTGCCAGCAGTGAAAACGGATCAACTAATGAAAAACTGTTTTTT. Translated, it gives CASSENGSTNEKLFF.

This chain uses TRBV7-6 with TRBJ2-1; possible D gene TRBD2, 6 bases. CDR3 length equals 15 residues. Trimming shortened V by 1 base and J by 4 bases, and 11 bases separated the two germline ends. In germline, CDR1 is SGHVS, CDR2 FNYEAQ. DNA for the CDR3: TGTGCCAGCAGCTTAGTATCTGCGGGGTACAATGAGCAGTTCTTC. Translated, it gives CASSLVSAGYNEQFF. Using reference TRBV7-6 and TRBJ2-1 for the parts outside the CDR3, the full variable domain is GAGVSQSPRYKVTKRGQDVALRCDPISGHVSLYWYRQALGQGPEFLTYFNYEAQQDKSGLPNDRFSAERPEGSISTLTIQRTEQRDSAMYRCASSLVSAGYNEQFFGPGTRLTVL.

The V gene is TRBV4-1, the J gene TRBJ2-2; 14 bases match TRBD2. This CDR3 comprises 19 residues. V trimming: 3 bases; J trimming: 4 bases; junction bases outside the gene matches: 10. Germline V lookup: CDR1 MGHRA, CDR2 YSYEKL. CDR3 in DNA: TGCGCCAGCAGCCACCCGACTAGCGGGGGGGCGTCGGTCACCGGGGAGCTGTTTTTT. This gives the protein CASSHPTSGGASVTGELFF.

This clone was observed once. The chain recombines TRBV29-1 with TRBJ2-2, with 8 positions matching TRBD1. The germline V gene encodes CDR1 SQVTM and CDR2 ANQGSEA. V shed 6 bases and J 6 bases; nucleotides not matched to a gene: 3. The CDR3 has 12 residues. The CDR3 loop is CSVKQGAGELFF. The CDR3, as DNA: TGCAGCGTAAAACAGGGGGCCGGGGAGCTGTTTTTT.

Only a few counts were recorded for this clone. The chain links TRBV27 to TRBJ2-5; 11 bases fit TRBD1. Germline V gene lookup returns CDR1 MNHEY and CDR2 SMNVEV (reference sequence). Germline trimming cut 5 bases from V and 14 bases from J; bases unmatched to any gene: 7. CDR3 length: 12 residues. In DNA, the CDR3 is TGTGCCAGCAGTCTGGACAGGGGGCTGGGCTACTTC. Translating it yields CASSLDRGLGYF.

The chain has TRBV4-3 and TRBJ1-3; 9 bases align to TRBD1. CDR3 size: 18 residues. Germline values: CDR1 LGHNA, CDR2 YSLEER. Trimming removed 1 base from V and 0 bases from J; junction bases left unmatched: 7. The CDR3 sequence is CASSQATGGLGSGNTIYF. CDR3 nucleotides: TGCGCCAGCAGCCAAGCGACAGGGGGTCTCGGCTCTGGAAACACCATATATTTT.

V and J are TRBV27 and TRBJ2-7, with TRBD2 identical over 8 bases. Germline-derived CDR1 and CDR2 are MNHEY and SMNVEV (reference sequence). This CDR3 has 15 residues. V lost 3 bases to trimming and J lost 2 bases; unmatched junction nucleotides: 6. The CDR3 protein is CASSFGRGATYEQYF. CDR3 DNA sequence: TGTGCCAGCAGTTTTGGGCGGGGGGCCACCTACGAGCAGTACTTC.